The clone carrying this TCR beta chain is a singleton in its sample. The data were obtained in a study of Ad26.COV2.S vaccination and SARS-CoV-2 variants. Treatment described: roughly 20 received Ad26.COV2.S at low or high dose, single or two shots; about 5 received placebo; per-sample allocation not given. Sampling occurred on day 63 after the first vaccine or placebo injection. Here immunoSEQ multiplex PCR was the method, and the copy in TCRdb shows in-frame clones only, minus some. The sample has around 400,000 clones; 75% to 95% are singletons. The trim removed 5 bases at V and 0 bases at J, leaving 10 bases unmatched. The CDR3 spans 16 residues. Germline loops: CDR1 MDHEN, CDR2 SYDVKM.

This specimen consisted of peripheral blood, obtained in a trial of Ad26.COV2.S vaccine versus placebo. The chain is built from TRBV28 and TRBJ2-7; 7 nucleotides match TRBD1. The sequence came from a person aged 18-60 years who received the Ad26.COV2.S COVID-19 vaccine or a placebo. The CDR3 nucleotides are TGTGCCAGCAGTGCTTACGGGACAGTCAACTCCTACGAGCAGTACTTC. It yields the protein CASSAYGTVNSYEQYF.